Sequencing of this T cell receptor beta chain was carried out in a study of CD8 T cells in ankylosing spondylitis. Whole-study findings and limits: In synovial fluid and blood from reactive arthritis, some motif variants were previously reported. The authors reported significant enrichment of disease-linked clones in matched ankylosing spondylitis synovial fluid.

TCRdb reanalysed the 5' RACE reads using MiXCR and keeps one entry per CDR3 protein. The data contain fewer than 250,000 distinct CDR3 sequences, roughly 26% of them singletons. V shed 7 bases, J shed 7 bases, and the junction held 10 bases outside the gene matches. Looked up from germline, CDR1 is WSHSY and CDR2 is SAAADI. The CDR3 runs to 14 residues. Only one count was recorded for this clonotype. As yet, its antigen is unknown. The TCR originated in a male donor with ankylosing spondylitis or in good health (not recorded which). The chain uses TRBV10-2 and TRBJ2-7; 10 bases fit TRBD2. The sample comprised blood, either unsorted or a sorted T cell fraction (not recorded which). The CDR3 region is CASMGLAGVGEQYF. The DNA of the CDR3 is TGCGCCAGCATGGGGCTAGCGGGAGTTGGAGAGCAGTACTTC.